Presented here are 23 T cell receptor beta chains from one specimen sequenced in a study of shared clonotypes between healthy human individuals. Sequencing was performed with immunoSEQ multiplex PCR; in TCRdb, only in-frame clones are kept and a portion is missing. The table lists about 480,000 clones, 60% to 85% of them singletons, with 13% in the top ten. The sequenced material came from PBMCs. These receptors all stem from a woman aged 40 to 49 in good health. Some clones in this sample may be carry-over from other donors' samples.

Ten or more counts support this clone. The rearrangement joins TRBV6-1 to TRBJ2-7; 11 bases agree with TRBD1. The germline V gene has CDR1 MNHNS and CDR2 SASEGT. The V gene end was trimmed by 2 bases and the J gene end by 7 bases; junction bases not matched to a gene: 7. CDR3 length equals 15 residues. In DNA, the CDR3 is TGTGCCAGCAGTGAATGGACAGGGGGCGCGGGGGAGCAGTACTTC. Translated, it gives CASSEWTGGAGEQYF.

CDR3 nucleotides: TGTGCCACCTCGGAGGACAGGACCTCTTCGGCGCAGTTCTTC. As protein: CATSEDRTSSAQFF. V and J are TRBV6-4 and TRBJ2-1; 7 bases match TRBD1. The CDR3 extends over 14 amino acids. Germline CDR1 is MRHNA and CDR2 is SNTAGT. V lost 10 bases to trimming and J lost 12 bases; unmatched junction nucleotides: 18.

The genes are TRBV6-5 and TRBJ1-2; the match to TRBD1 covers 8 bases. Germline CDR1 and CDR2: MNHEY and SVGAGI. The V gene end was trimmed by 1 base and the J gene end by 8 bases; junction bases not matched to a gene: 6. This CDR3 spans 14 amino acids. The CDR3 spells CASSYWQGAGGYTF. The CDR3 coding sequence is TGTGCCAGCAGTTACTGGCAGGGGGCTGGAGGCTACACCTTC.

The genes are TRBV9 and TRBJ1-5; unclear D gene. V lost 2 bases to trimming and J lost 1 base, with 7 bases between them. CDR3 length: 14 amino acids. CDR1 and CDR2 (germline): SGDLS, YYNGEE. CDR3 DNA: TGTGCCAGCAGCGTTGGTCCGAGCAATCAGCCCCAGCATTTT. Its protein is CASSVGPSNQPQHF.

The chain joins TRBV9 to TRBJ2-1; TRBD1 matches 9 bases. J was trimmed by 2 bases and V by 2 bases; bases with no gene match: 2. This CDR3 has 15 residues. CDR1 is SGDLS, CDR2 YYNGEE, per germline. The CDR3 DNA reads TGTGCCAGCAGCGTCGGGACAGGGACCTACAATGAGCAGTTCTTC. This gives the protein CASSVGTGTYNEQFF. Complete variable domain (other parts from reference TRBV9 and TRBJ2-1): DSGVTQTPKHLITATGQRVTLRCSPRSGDLSVYWYQQSLDQGLQFLIQYYNGEERAKGNILERFSAQQFPDLHSELNLSSLELGDSALYFCASSVGTGTYNEQFFGPGTRLTVL.

The rearrangement links TRBV6-1 to TRBJ1-1; 8 bases align to TRBD1. The V and J ends lost 4 bases and 4 bases, in that order; junction bases with no gene match: 2. There are 13 residues in the CDR3. Germline V gives CDR1 MNHNS, CDR2 SASEGT. For the CDR3, the DNA is TGTGCCAGCAGTGCAGACAGGGGCACTGAAGCTTTCTTT. The encoded protein is CASSADRGTEAFF.

This clone was counted only a few times. V gene TRBV4-2 combines with J gene TRBJ1-1; possible D gene TRBD1, 5 bases. Trimming removed 0 bases at V and 4 bases at J, with 9 bases between. The CDR3 is 14 amino acids. The V gene's germline CDR1 is LGHNA and CDR2 YNFKEQ. This CDR3 is CASSQDRGTTEAFF. The CDR3 DNA reads as TGTGCCAGCAGCCAAGATCGTGGGACCACTGAAGCTTTCTTT.

V is TRBV9 and J is TRBJ2-5; D is undetermined. The germline V gene has CDR1 SGDLS and CDR2 YYNGEE. CDR3 length: 14 amino acids. V was trimmed by 0 bases and J by 5 bases, leaving 11 bases between them. CDR3 protein: CASSVGGTGETQYF. DNA for the CDR3: TGTGCCAGCAGCGTAGGGGGAACTGGTGAGACCCAGTACTTC.

Details on this clone: Distinct nucleotide sequences in the sample also encode this CDR3. V is TRBV11-2 and J is TRBJ2-2, with D uncertain. Germline CDR1 and CDR2: SGHAT and FQNNGV. The CDR3 contains 13 residues. Trimming left V 1 base short and J 4 bases short, with 4 bases between. The CDR3 nucleotides read TGTGCCAGCAGCTTAGGTGGCACCGGGGAGCTGTTTTTT. Amino acid sequence: CASSLGGTGELFF.

The chain uses TRBV6-6 and TRBJ1-1; maybe TRBD1 (5 bases). CDR1 is MNHNY, CDR2 SVGAGI, per germline (reference sequence). V shed 1 base and J shed 6 bases, with 12 bases lying between them. The CDR3 consists of 14 residues. CDR3 residues: CASSYLGRMAEAFF. The CDR3 DNA reads TGTGCCAGCAGTTACTTGGGGCGTATGGCTGAAGCTTTCTTT.

The CDR3 nucleotides read TGTGCCAGCAGTGAAGCGGGGCCCCAGCAGTTCTTC. As protein: CASSEAGPQQFF. This chain links TRBV2 with TRBJ2-1; TRBD1 is a possible D gene (5 bases). CDR3 size: 12 residues. V gave up 0 bases and J gave up 11 bases, with 8 bases separating them. Germline CDR1 reads SNHLY; CDR2 reads FYNNEI.

This rearrangement joins TRBV18 to TRBJ2-1, with D tentatively TRBD2 (5 bases). The CDR3 runs to 14 residues. The V gene lost 5 bases and the J gene lost 5 bases, with 13 bases spanning the gap. The V gene's germline CDR1 is KGHSH and CDR2 LQKENI. The CDR3 loop reads CASSASDGNNEQFF. DNA for the CDR3: TGTGCCAGCTCAGCATCGGACGGGAACAATGAGCAGTTCTTC.

In the case of this clone: At the DNA level, this CDR3 is encoded by other sequences in the same sample as well. The chain combines TRBV5-1 with TRBJ2-7; D is perhaps TRBD1 or TRBD2 (5 bases each). Germline assignment: CDR1 SGHRS and CDR2 YFSETQ. This CDR3 comprises 14 residues. Trimming left V 3 bases short and J 0 bases short, with 10 bases between. The CDR3 sequence is CASSSTGASYEQYF. The CDR3 DNA follows: TGCGCCAGCAGCTCAACCGGGGCCTCCTACGAGCAGTACTTC.

Only one count was recorded for this clone. J is TRBJ2-5 and V is TRBV11-2; D is undetermined. Germline V gene lookup returns CDR1 SGHAT and CDR2 FQNNGV. This CDR3 is 13 amino acids long. The V gene lost 3 bases and the J gene lost 1 base, with 6 bases spanning the gap. The CDR3 region is CASSFGGQETQYF. In DNA, the CDR3 is TGTGCCAGCAGCTTCGGCGGCCAAGAGACCCAGTACTTC.

The chain combines TRBV28 with TRBJ2-1; TRBD2 matches 7 bases. Germline-derived CDR1 and CDR2 are MDHEN and SYDVKM. The length of the CDR3 is 15 residues. With V trimmed by 2 bases and J by 7 bases, 8 bases remained unmatched. In nucleotides, the CDR3 is TGTGCCAGCAGTTTAATTTTGGGGAGGGGTAATGAGCAGTTCTTC. This encodes CASSLILGRGNEQFF. Full variable domain (remainder filled in from reference TRBV28 and TRBJ2-1): DVKVTQSSRYLVKRTGEKVFLECVQDMDHENMFWYRQDPGLGLRLIYFSYDVKMKEKGDIPEGYSVSREKKERFSLILESASTNQTSMYLCASSLILGRGNEQFFGPGTRLTVL.

The chain recombines TRBV15 with TRBJ2-4, with TRBD2 matching 11 bases. J was trimmed by 5 bases and V by 0 bases; bases with no gene match: 3. Germline V gene sequence: CDR1 LNHNV, CDR2 YYDKDF (reference sequence). The CDR3 extends over 16 amino acids. The CDR3 coding sequence is TGTGCCACCAGCAGAGAACTAGCGGGAGCTCAAAACATTCAGTACTTC. Protein: CATSRELAGAQNIQYF.

The chain joins TRBV4-3 to TRBJ2-1; D is undetermined. Germline V lookup: CDR1 LGHNA, CDR2 YSLEER. V gave up 0 bases and J gave up 0 bases, with 9 bases separating them. The CDR3 runs to 16 residues. The CDR3 protein is CASSQDLASSYNEQFF. CDR3 nucleotide sequence: TGCGCCAGCAGCCAAGATCTCGCGAGCTCCTACAATGAGCAGTTCTTC.

This clone has a single count. The chain recombines TRBV30 with TRBJ2-3; D might be TRBD2 (5 bases). The CDR3 has 13 residues. Germline assignment: CDR1 GTSNPN and CDR2 SVGIG (reference sequence). V shed 3 bases and J shed 0 bases, with 7 bases lying between them. CDR3 sequence (DNA): TGTGCCTGGAGAGCGGATAGCACAGATACGCAGTATTTT. This gives the protein CAWRADSTDTQYF.

J is TRBJ2-3 and V is TRBV4-2; D ambiguous. Germline lookup yields CDR1 LGHNA and CDR2 YNFKEQ. This CDR3 comprises 13 residues. With 0 bases removed from V and 3 bases from J, the gap between germline ends came to 4 bases. The CDR3 DNA follows: TGTGCCAGCAGCCAAGAGTGGACAGATACGCAGTATTTT. It encodes CASSQEWTDTQYF.

The V and J genes are TRBV5-1 and TRBJ1-1; D uncertain. Germline CDR1 reads SGHRS; CDR2 reads YFSETQ. This CDR3 is built from 17 residues. V was shortened by 1 base and J by 1 base, with 17 bases between the two germline ends. CDR3 sequence reads: CASSLTPGRWENTEAFF. The CDR3 region has the DNA TGCGCCAGCAGCTTGACACCGGGCCGATGGGAGAACACTGAAGCTTTCTTT.

The chain uses TRBV18 and TRBJ2-3, with 8 bases identical to TRBD2. V was pared by 2 bases and J by 7 bases, with 17 bases of the junction left unmatched. Germline lookup yields CDR1 KGHSH and CDR2 LQKENI. The CDR3 runs to 18 residues. The CDR3 loop is CASSPLFGTSGDQNTQYF. The CDR3 nucleotides are TGTGCCAGCTCACCATTGTTCGGGACTAGTGGGGATCAGAATACGCAGTATTTT. The entire variable domain, with the rest obtained from reference TRBV18 and TRBJ2-3, is as follows: NAGVMQNPRHLVRRRGQEARLRCSPMKGHSHVYWYRQLPEEGLKFMVYLQKENIIDESGMPKERFSAEFPKEGPSILRIQQVVRGDSAAYFCASSPLFGTSGDQNTQYFGPGTRLTVL.

In regard to this clone: This clone may be a read error of a much larger clone one base away. Other DNA sequences from this sample encode an identical CDR3 as well. The V gene is TRBV6-5, the J gene TRBJ2-2; tentatively, D is TRBD1 (6 bases). Germline V gives CDR1 MNHEY, CDR2 SVGAGI. The CDR3 totals 14 residues. Trimming took 7 bases from V and 7 from J, leaving 16 bases between them. CDR3 nucleotide sequence: TGTGCCAGCACCCCGGACAGAGCCAGCGGGGAGCTGTTTTTT. This encodes CASTPDRASGELFF.

This sequence joins TRBV27 and TRBJ2-7; 9 nucleotides match TRBD2. The CDR3 loop spans 16 amino acids. V gave up 5 bases and J gave up 2 bases; unmatched junction bases: 10. CDR1 and CDR2 (germline): MNHEY, SMNVEV (reference sequence). The CDR3 sequence: CASSAYSGRNTYEQYF. CDR3 sequence (DNA): TGTGCCAGCAGTGCCTATAGCGGGAGAAACACCTACGAGCAGTACTTC.